This entry lists 24 T cell receptor beta chains sequenced from one sample in a study of PD-L1 blockade in urothelial cancer. Profiled with immunoSEQ multiplex PCR; TCRdb holds only in-frame clones, not every one. The sample gives about 72,000 clones, 80% to 85% of which show up once; roughly 4.8% is in the top ten. Sequencing was performed on PBMCs, taken around atezolizumab (anti-PD-L1) treatment. Receptors originate from a man in his 70s with urothelial cancer.

This sequence joins TRBV4-2 and TRBJ2-5, with 13 nucleotides matching TRBD2. J lost 4 bases, V lost 1 base, and 3 bases had no gene match. This CDR3 is built from 16 residues. CDR1 LGHNA and CDR2 YNFKEQ come from the germline V gene. For the CDR3, the DNA is TGTGCCAGCAGCCAAGGGACTAGCGGGAGTTTAGAGACCCAGTACTTC. Its protein is CASSQGTSGSLETQYF.

The chain is built from TRBV7-3 and TRBJ2-6, with TRBD1 identical over 7 bases. Germline V lookup: CDR1 SGHTA, CDR2 FQGTGA. CDR3 length: 18 amino acids. Trimming at V came to 6 bases and at J to 0 bases, leaving 11 bases not matched to a gene. The DNA of the CDR3 is TGTGCCAGCAGTCTGGTGGGGACAGCTTTCTCTGGGGCCAACGTCCTGACTTTC. It yields the protein CASSLVGTAFSGANVLTF.

This chain joins TRBV11-2 and TRBJ2-7; a possible D gene is TRBD2 (5 bases). The V end was cut by 2 bases, the J end by 2 bases, with 13 bases between. Germline CDR1 and CDR2: SGHAT and FQNNGV. The CDR3 spans 15 residues. This CDR3 is CASSLTRAMAYEQYF. CDR3 in DNA: TGTGCCAGCAGCTTAACGAGGGCCATGGCCTACGAGCAGTACTTC. The whole variable domain, remainder taken from reference TRBV11-2 and TRBJ2-7, is EAGVAQSPRYKIIEKRQSVAFWCNPISGHATLYWYQQILGQGPKLLIQFQNNGVVDDSQLPKDRFSAERLKGVDSTLKIQPAKLEDSAVYLCASSLTRAMAYEQYFGPGTRLTVT.

This clone was found a few times. DNA for the CDR3: TGTGCCAGTAGTATAGTGCTAGCGGGAGTCGGGAACAATGAGCAGTTCTTC. Translated, it gives CASSIVLAGVGNNEQFF. This chain links TRBV19 with TRBJ2-1; TRBD2 matches 10 bases. Per the germline V gene, CDR1 is LNHDA and CDR2 is SQIVND (reference sequence). The CDR3 runs to 17 residues. Trimming removed 1 base from V and 5 bases from J; junction bases left unmatched: 8.

The J gene is TRBJ2-7, the V gene TRBV6-5, with TRBD1 as a possible D gene (5 bases). The CDR3 is made up of 16 amino acids. CDR1 and CDR2 from the germline V gene are MNHEY and SVGAGI. V was cut by 0 bases and J by 1 base, with 13 bases left in between. The CDR3 spells CASSYSPDSQSYEQYF. CDR3 DNA: TGTGCCAGCAGTTACTCCCCCGACAGCCAATCCTACGAGCAGTACTTC.

The rearrangement uses TRBV28 and TRBJ2-3; maybe TRBD2 (7 bases). Germline CDR1 MDHEN, CDR2 SYDVKM. Trimming left V 3 bases short and J 2 bases short, with 15 bases between. The CDR3 length is 16 residues. The CDR3 DNA sequence: TGTGCCAGCAGTTTGAGTGGGGGGGCTGTCACAGATACGCAGTATTTT. It specifies CASSLSGGAVTDTQYF.

V gene TRBV28 combines with J gene TRBJ2-1; the match to TRBD2 covers 11 bases. Germline lookup yields CDR1 MDHEN and CDR2 SYDVKM. The CDR3 length is 16 residues. The V and J ends lost 6 bases and 4 bases, in that order; junction bases with no gene match: 8. In nucleotides, the CDR3 is TGTGCCAGCAGATCCCTTAGCGGGAGGGCGTACAATGAGCAGTTCTTC. This translates into CASRSLSGRAYNEQFF. Full variable domain (rest looked up from reference TRBV28 and TRBJ2-1): DVKVTQSSRYLVKRTGEKVFLECVQDMDHENMFWYRQDPGLGLRLIYFSYDVKMKEKGDIPEGYSVSREKKERFSLILESASTNQTSMYLCASRSLSGRAYNEQFFGPGTRLTVL.

The chain recombines TRBV11-2 with TRBJ2-3, with D possibly being TRBD2 (5 bases). This CDR3 is 15 amino acids long. Deletions cut 6 bases from V and 6 bases from J, with 19 bases between. Germline V gives CDR1 SGHAT, CDR2 FQNNGV. DNA of the CDR3: TGTGCCAGCAGACTACAATCCACGAGGGTGGATACGCAGTATTTT. Protein product: CASRLQSTRVDTQYF.

This chain joins TRBV28 and TRBJ2-5; TRBD2 is a possible D gene (7 bases). Germline loops: CDR1 MDHEN, CDR2 SYDVKM. V lost 11 bases, J lost 5 bases, and 21 bases lay in between. The CDR3 has 14 amino acids. The CDR3 loop reads CASRGAAPRETQYF. The DNA of the CDR3 is TGTGCCTCCCGGGGGGCTGCCCCCAGGGAGACCCAGTACTTC.

CDR3 sequence reads: CASSYSAASGSYEQYF. Here the CDR3 DNA reads TGTGCCAGCAGTTACTCTGCGGCTAGCGGCTCCTACGAGCAGTACTTC. The V gene is TRBV6-5, the J gene TRBJ2-7; 7 bases match TRBD2. Germline V lookup: CDR1 MNHEY, CDR2 SVGAGI. The CDR3 extends over 16 amino acids. Trimming removed 0 bases from V and 0 bases from J; junction bases left unmatched: 5.

V and J are TRBV18 and TRBJ2-2, with 14 bases lining up with TRBD2. The CDR3 spans 18 residues. The germline V gene has CDR1 KGHSH and CDR2 LQKENI. The trim removed 2 bases at V and 5 bases at J, leaving 7 bases unmatched. CDR3 protein: CASSPKGLAGGRTGELFF. CDR3 sequence (DNA): TGTGCCAGCTCACCAAAAGGACTAGCGGGAGGCAGGACCGGGGAGCTGTTTTTT.

The chain links TRBV27 to TRBJ2-7, with D perhaps matching TRBD2 (6 bases). The CDR3 is 13 amino acids. Germline CDR1 MNHEY, CDR2 SMNVEV (reference sequence). Trimming pared 6 bases from V and 3 bases from J, leaving 12 bases between. The CDR3: CASSPGLLYEQYF. The DNA for the CDR3 is TGTGCCAGCAGCCCGGGACTGCTCTACGAGCAGTACTTC.

The rearrangement links TRBV9 to TRBJ2-7, with TRBD2 matching over 8 bases. With 4 bases clipped from V and 5 bases from J, the junction kept 8 bases outside the gene matches. Germline loops: CDR1 SGDLS, CDR2 YYNGEE. The CDR3 consists of 14 residues. The CDR3 protein is CASSPGLVGNEQYF. CDR3 sequence (DNA): TGTGCCAGCAGCCCGGGACTAGTTGGGAACGAGCAGTACTTC. The entire variable domain, with the rest obtained from reference TRBV9 and TRBJ2-7, is as follows: DSGVTQTPKHLITATGQRVTLRCSPRSGDLSVYWYQQSLDQGLQFLIQYYNGEERAKGNILERFSAQQFPDLHSELNLSSLELGDSALYFCASSPGLVGNEQYFGPGTRLTVT.

The rearrangement links TRBV27 to TRBJ2-7, with 10 bases fitting TRBD1. Germline CDR1 and CDR2: MNHEY and SMNVEV (reference sequence). Trimming cost V 6 bases and J 5 bases; bases outside gene matches: 13. The CDR3 totals 16 residues. The CDR3 spells CASSSGTGQGHDEQYF. CDR3 nucleotide sequence: TGTGCCAGCAGCTCGGGGACGGGACAGGGGCACGACGAGCAGTACTTC.

The CDR3 nucleotides are TGTGCCAGTAGTATAAAAGCGGGAGGGAGCACAGATACGCAGTATTTT. Translation gives CASSIKAGGSTDTQYF. The chain recombines TRBV19 with TRBJ2-3; 10 positions match TRBD2. V lost 2 bases and J lost 0; bases outside the gene matches: 2. CDR1 is LNHDA, CDR2 SQIVND, per germline (reference sequence). The CDR3 has 16 amino acids.

The rearrangement uses TRBV5-4 and TRBJ2-7, with TRBD2 identical over 9 bases. J gave up 5 bases and V 6 bases, and 12 bases lay outside the gene matches. CDR3 length: 15 amino acids. CDR1 and CDR2 from the germline V gene are SGHNT and YYREEE (reference sequence). This CDR3 is CASKEKAGGPDEQYF. CDR3 in DNA: TGTGCCAGCAAAGAGAAGGCGGGAGGGCCGGACGAGCAGTACTTC.

The chain employs TRBV18 and TRBJ2-1; 11 nucleotides match TRBD2. The junction had 8 bases not matched to a gene; V was cut back by 3 bases and J by 10 bases. The V gene's germline CDR1 is KGHSH and CDR2 LQKENI. The length of the CDR3 is 15 residues. This CDR3 is CASSPLAGGQGEQFF. The CDR3 nucleotides read TGTGCCAGCTCACCCCTAGCGGGAGGTCAGGGGGAGCAGTTCTTC.

The chain employs TRBV19 and TRBJ2-7; the D gene is possibly TRBD1 (6 bases). This CDR3 spans 14 amino acids. Germline CDR1 and CDR2: LNHDA and SQIVND (reference sequence). Trimming left V 3 bases short and J 4 bases short, with 13 bases between. The CDR3 loop reads CASSISDRSYEQYF. For the CDR3, the DNA is TGTGCCAGTAGTATCAGCGACAGGTCATACGAGCAGTACTTC.

This chain uses TRBV5-1 with TRBJ1-4, with 9 positions matching TRBD1. The V segment lost 3 bases and the J segment 8 bases; nucleotides outside the gene matches: 5. The CDR3 runs to 14 residues. The V gene's germline CDR1 is SGHRS and CDR2 YFSETQ. The CDR3: CASSSGTGWEKLFF. CDR3 DNA sequence: TGCGCCAGCAGCTCCGGGACAGGGTGGGAAAAACTGTTTTTT.

In its sample, this clone was seen a few times. The rearrangement joins TRBV14 to TRBJ1-4; TRBD1 might be the D (6 bases). The germline V gene has CDR1 SGHDN and CDR2 FVKESK. The CDR3 is made up of 13 amino acids. The V gene lost 4 bases and the J gene lost 8 bases, with 11 bases spanning the gap. DNA for the CDR3: TGTGCCAGCAGCCGAGCCGGGACAGAAAAACTGTTTTTT. Protein sequence: CASSRAGTEKLFF.

The chain employs TRBV1 and TRBJ1-2; no check of the table's D call, TRBD1, against the DNA was made. TRBV1 is given as a pseudogene. This CDR3 is 10 amino acids long. CDR3 DNA sequence: TGCACCAGCAGCGATGGGCCTTCTTCCTTC. Residues: CTSSDGPSSF.

This chain connects TRBV7-2 to TRBJ2-3, with D possibly TRBD2 on 6 matching bases. CDR1 is SGHTA and CDR2 is FQGNSA in the germline V gene. CDR3 length equals 15 residues. V dropped 1 base and J dropped 2 bases, with 10 bases sitting between them. The chain's CDR3 is CASSLEGTYTDTQYF. The CDR3 nucleotides are TGTGCCAGCAGCTTAGAGGGGACTTACACAGATACGCAGTATTTT.

The V and J genes are TRBV7-2 and TRBJ2-5, with 9 bases that match TRBD1. Per germline, CDR1 SGHTA and CDR2 FQGNSA. This CDR3 has 15 amino acids. The V and J ends lost 3 bases and 7 bases, in that order; junction bases with no gene match: 9. CDR3 region: CASSFPQGARGTQYF. The CDR3 bases are TGTGCCAGCAGCTTCCCACAGGGGGCGCGCGGGACCCAGTACTTC.

A single count supports this clone. The gene calls are TRBV12-1 and TRBJ2-3; the DNA was not used to check the table's D call, TRBD1. TRBV12-1 is marked as a pseudogene. This CDR3 has 15 amino acids. Here the CDR3 reads CASSFGTERIDTQYF. The DNA for the CDR3 is TGTGCCAGCAGCTTTGGGACAGAACGGATAGATACGCAGTATTTT.